Shown below are 28 T cell receptor beta chains from a single sample sequenced in a study of post-analysis software for immune sequencing data. Findings of the study overall: A handful of TRBV segments were significantly more frequent in patients than in controls. TRBV5-6, TRBV5-1 and TRBV20-1 were among these segments.

For these receptors, no antigen is known. Unique molecular identifiers were carried by the TCR beta cDNA libraries. MiXCR, applied by TCRdb to the PCR reads, yields one record per CDR3 protein. The sample includes about 820,000 distinct CDR3 sequences, 53% of them seen just once. Specimen: blood. The receptor set was obtained from a girl under 18 with multiple sclerosis.

The chain recombines TRBV13 with TRBJ2-1; no clear D. Germline V lookup: CDR1 PRHDT, CDR2 FYEKMQ (reference sequence). CDR3 length equals 17 residues. Trimming cost V 5 bases and J 7 bases, with 24 bases left between them. The CDR3 bases are TGTGCCAGCAGCGGTACTAAACACAATTCTAGGGTAAATGAGCAGTTCTTC. It translates to CASSGTKHNSRVNEQFF.

The J gene is TRBJ2-5, the V gene TRBV7-9, with D possibly TRBD2 on 5 matching bases. V lost 6 bases and J lost 2, with 10 bases in between. This CDR3 comprises 13 residues. Germline CDR1 SEHNR, CDR2 FQNEAQ (reference sequence). DNA of the CDR3: TGTGCCAGCAGGCCCGAGGGTCAAGAGACCCAGTACTTC. Translated: CASRPEGQETQYF.

V usage is TRBV29-1 and J usage is TRBJ2-7; TRBD2 is a possible D gene (6 bases). Germline lookup yields CDR1 SQVTM and CDR2 ANQGSEA. The CDR3 is 12 residues long. Trimming stripped 4 bases from V and 3 bases from J, with 10 bases between. CDR3 in amino acids: CSVGTGVYEQYF. The CDR3 bases are TGCAGCGTTGGAACGGGAGTCTACGAGCAGTACTTC.

The chain joins TRBV5-1 to TRBJ2-3, with 10 bases matching TRBD1. Germline assignment: CDR1 SGHRS and CDR2 YFSETQ. CDR3 length equals 15 residues. J gave up 1 base and V 4 bases, and 3 bases lay outside the gene matches. The CDR3 protein is CASSIGTGGTDTQYF. The CDR3 region has the DNA TGCGCCAGCAGCATCGGGACAGGGGGCACAGATACGCAGTATTTT.

In the case of this clonotype: One junction end does not reproduce the germline sequence, and a read error may be involved. The chain is built from TRBV4-1 and TRBJ1-2; D gene ambiguous. The CDR3 length is 14 residues. Germline CDR1 and CDR2: MGHRA and YSYEKL. The CDR3 is CASSQDGVNYGYTF. In DNA form, the CDR3 reads TGCGCCAGCAGCCAAGATGGCGTGAACTATGGCTACACCTTT.

The chain combines TRBV29-1 with TRBJ2-4; no definite D call. Germline lookup yields CDR1 SQVTM and CDR2 ANQGSEA. The CDR3 covers 13 residues. V was pared by 0 bases and J by 9 bases, with 12 bases between. Written as DNA, the CDR3 is TGCAGCGTTGAAGATAGTCAGAAGCTCATTCAGTACTTC. Its protein is CSVEDSQKLIQYF.

V gene TRBV29-1 combines with J gene TRBJ2-2; a possible D gene is TRBD1 (5 bases). CDR3 length: 18 amino acids. V shed 6 bases and J shed 1 base, with 24 bases lying between them. Looked up from germline, CDR1 is SQVTM and CDR2 is ANQGSEA. CDR3 DNA sequence: TGCAGCGTAATGGACACAGGCGGATCTCGTTTGAACACCGGGGAGCTGTTTTTT. It specifies CSVMDTGGSRLNTGELFF.

This chain joins TRBV7-2 and TRBJ1-6; the match to TRBD1 covers 7 bases. The junction had 3 bases not matched to a gene; V was cut back by 5 bases and J by 8 bases. Germline loops: CDR1 SGHTA, CDR2 FQGNSA. The CDR3 runs 13 residues. The CDR3 is CASSVDRDSPLHF. As DNA, the CDR3 is TGTGCCAGCAGCGTCGACAGGGATTCACCCCTCCACTTT.

The chain recombines TRBV20-1 with TRBJ2-7; D is possibly TRBD2 (5 bases). CDR1 and CDR2 from the germline V gene are DFQATT and SNEGSKA (reference sequence). This CDR3 comprises 14 residues. Trimming removed 0 bases at V and 3 bases at J, with 12 bases between. The CDR3 nucleotides read TGCAGTGCTAGAGACGTCCCGGGGAACTACGAGCAGTACTTC. Its translation is CSARDVPGNYEQYF.

V and J are TRBV9 and TRBJ2-2; 7 bases agree with TRBD1. CDR3 length: 15 residues. With 4 bases clipped from V and 5 bases from J, the junction kept 8 bases outside the gene matches. Germline V lookup: CDR1 SGDLS, CDR2 YYNGEE. CDR3: CASSFQTGWTGELFF. CDR3 DNA: TGTGCCAGCAGCTTTCAGACAGGGTGGACCGGGGAGCTGTTTTTT.

This clonotype appeared once. The chain joins TRBV11-2 to TRBJ1-4; D is ambiguous. Per germline, CDR1 SGHAT and CDR2 FQNNGV. The CDR3 runs to 16 residues. V was cut by 2 bases and J by 0 bases, with 10 bases left in between. CDR3 loop: CASSLIRFPTNEKLFF. The CDR3 DNA is TGTGCCAGCAGCTTAATTAGGTTCCCAACTAATGAAAAACTGTTTTTT.

The chain joins TRBV7-6 to TRBJ1-2, with D unclear. Per germline, CDR1 SGHVS and CDR2 FNYEAQ. The V gene lost 5 bases and the J gene lost 2 bases, with 18 bases spanning the gap. The CDR3 extends over 16 amino acids. The CDR3 loop is CASSPRIWTENYGYTF. In nucleotides, the CDR3 is TGTGCCAGCAGCCCTCGCATTTGGACGGAGAACTATGGCTACACCTTC.

The rearrangement links TRBV6-5 to TRBJ1-5; 8 nucleotides agree with TRBD1. V lost 2 bases and J lost 4; bases outside the gene matches: 13. The CDR3 is 18 residues long. Germline assignment: CDR1 MNHEY and CDR2 SVGAGI. CDR3 protein: CASSYRPGGRRGNQPQHF. In DNA form, the CDR3 reads TGTGCCAGCAGTTACCGGCCAGGGGGCCGACGAGGTAATCAGCCCCAGCATTTT.

The V and J genes are TRBV7-9 and TRBJ1-2; no clear D gene. From germline, CDR1 is SEHNR and CDR2 FQNEAQ (reference sequence). Between the trimmed V and J ends, which lost 1 base and 10 bases, there was a span of 13 bases. CDR3 length: 13 residues. The CDR3 DNA follows: TGTGCCAGCAGCTTAGGGGCAGCCTCTTCCTACACCTTC. Translated, it gives CASSLGAASSYTF.

The V call is TRBV6-6, the J call TRBJ2-4; TRBD1 matches 7 bases. Trimming at V came to 6 bases and at J to 0 bases, leaving 8 bases not matched to a gene. Germline-derived CDR1 and CDR2 are MNHNY and SVGAGI (reference sequence). The CDR3 runs 16 residues. The CDR3 region is CASSDRAGIAKNIQYF. CDR3 in DNA: TGTGCCAGCAGCGACAGGGCTGGGATAGCCAAAAACATTCAGTACTTC.

This clonotype was found a few times. The chain has TRBV29-1 and TRBJ1-2; maybe TRBD1 (6 bases). Germline V lookup: CDR1 SQVTM, CDR2 ANQGSEA. The CDR3 is made up of 13 amino acids. Trimming removed 4 bases from V and 5 bases from J, with 14 bases in between. Written as DNA, the CDR3 is TGCAGCGTTGTACGACAGGAGAGTTATGGCTACACCTTC. Translated, it gives CSVVRQESYGYTF.

The chain has TRBV5-1 and TRBJ2-7; D is perhaps TRBD2 (5 bases). Germline V gene data show CDR1 as SGHRS and CDR2 as YFSETQ. The germline V and J ends were trimmed by 4 bases and 1 base, with 12 bases remaining between them. The CDR3 sequence is 14 residues long. This chain's CDR3 is CASSAPDLSYEQYF. DNA for the CDR3: TGCGCCAGCAGCGCTCCGGACTTATCCTACGAGCAGTACTTC. Filled out from reference TRBV5-1 and TRBJ2-7, the complete variable domain reads KAGVTQTPRYLIKTRGQQVTLSCSPISGHRSVSWYQQTPGQGLQFLFEYFSETQRNKGNFPGRFSGRQFSNSRSEMNVSTLELGDSALYLCASSAPDLSYEQYFGPGTRLTVT.

The chain combines TRBV20-1 with TRBJ2-7; D is perhaps TRBD2 (7 bases). Between the trimmed V and J ends, which lost 3 bases and 2 bases, there was a span of 11 bases. Germline V gives CDR1 DFQATT, CDR2 SNEGSKA (reference sequence). This CDR3 region has 13 residues. The CDR3 sequence: CSASTGRAYEQYF. The CDR3 bases are TGCAGTGCTAGTACAGGGAGGGCCTACGAGCAGTACTTC.

This chain links TRBV5-1 with TRBJ2-1; a possible D gene is TRBD1 (6 bases). The CDR3 sequence is 15 residues long. Trimming shortened V by 4 bases and J by 6 bases, and 17 bases separated the two germline ends. Germline loops: CDR1 SGHRS, CDR2 YFSETQ. CDR3 protein: CASSVGQSSSNEQFF. CDR3 nucleotide sequence: TGCGCCAGCAGCGTCGGACAGTCGTCATCCAATGAGCAGTTCTTC. The full variable domain, in which reference TRBV5-1 and TRBJ2-1 provide the parts outside the CDR3, is KAGVTQTPRYLIKTRGQQVTLSCSPISGHRSVSWYQQTPGQGLQFLFEYFSETQRNKGNFPGRFSGRQFSNSRSEMNVSTLELGDSALYLCASSVGQSSSNEQFFGPGTRLTVL.

This clonotype has a single count. The V and J genes are TRBV20-1 and TRBJ2-1; D call uncertain. The CDR3 extends over 12 amino acids. The V and J ends lost 6 bases and 7 bases respectively, with 13 bases between them. Germline V gene lookup returns CDR1 DFQATT and CDR2 SNEGSKA (reference sequence). The CDR3 region has the DNA TGCAGTGCCTCGGACCTAAAAAATGAGCAGTTCTTC. As protein: CSASDLKNEQFF.

This clonotype was detected only a few times. At one boundary the junction diverges from the germline segment, which might be a read error. Written as DNA, the CDR3 is TGTGCCAGCAGTGAAGGAGGGAATACACAGTATTTT. Translation gives CASSEGGNTQYF. The V and J genes are TRBV6-1 and TRBJ2-3, with a tentative D call TRBD2 (5 bases). The CDR3 runs to 12 residues. The germline V gene encodes CDR1 MNHNS and CDR2 SASEGT.

The genes are TRBV29-1 and TRBJ2-5, with D tentatively TRBD1 or TRBD2 (5 bases each). The tail of the sequence fits TRBJ2-7 better, so the J call may be wrong. Germline V gives CDR1 SQVTM, CDR2 ANQGSEA. This CDR3 has 14 residues. The CDR3 is CSVERGPRGYEQYF. The CDR3 DNA is TGCAGCGTTGAGAGGGGACCGCGAGGGTACGAGCAGTACTTC.

The V call is TRBV7-8, the J call TRBJ2-5, with 10 positions matching TRBD2. Losses at the gene ends were 5 bases for V and 11 bases for J; bases not matched to a gene: 11. This CDR3 has 14 amino acids. Per the germline V gene, CDR1 is SGHVS and CDR2 is FQNEAQ. The CDR3 DNA reads TGTGCCAGCAGCCTGCTAGCGGGAGTACTTGAGCAGTACTTC. It encodes CASSLLAGVLEQYF.

This clonotype was observed at least ten times. The CDR3 spells CASSLTGVSYNEQFF. The CDR3 DNA reads as TGTGCCAGCAGTTTAACGGGGGTTTCCTACAATGAGCAGTTCTTC. This chain connects TRBV12-3 or TRBV12-4 to TRBJ2-1; possible D gene TRBD2, 6 bases. Trimming took off 2 bases at V and 1 base at J, with 9 bases between the two ends. The CDR3 is 15 residues long.

The table lists this clonotype with a few counts. V and J are TRBV27 and TRBJ2-7, with 7 bases matching TRBD1. CDR3 length: 14 amino acids. Germline-derived CDR1 and CDR2 are MNHEY and SMNVEV (reference sequence). J was trimmed by 10 bases and V by 5 bases; bases with no gene match: 14. CDR3 nucleotides: TGTGCCAGCAGTCTACTAGGGGGCGGTGGTGCCCAGTACTTC. Translating it yields CASSLLGGGGAQYF.

The rearrangement links TRBV7-3 to TRBJ2-1; perhaps TRBD2 as D (5 bases). The germline V gene encodes CDR1 SGHTA and CDR2 FQGTGA. This CDR3 region has 13 residues. Trimming removed 5 bases from V and 8 bases from J, with 13 bases in between. CDR3 amino acids: CASSPTRYDEQFF. In DNA form, the CDR3 reads TGTGCCAGCAGCCCTACTAGATACGATGAGCAGTTCTTC.

The chain has TRBV29-1 and TRBJ2-3, with TRBD1 identical over 7 bases. V trimming: 0 bases; J trimming: 5 bases; junction bases outside the gene matches: 8. This CDR3 region has 15 residues. Per the germline V gene, CDR1 is SQVTM and CDR2 is ANQGSEA. The CDR3 nucleotides read TGCAGCGTTGAAGACTCACAGGGGATAAGAGATACGCAGTATTTT. It yields the protein CSVEDSQGIRDTQYF.

This rearrangement joins TRBV5-1 to TRBJ2-1; tentatively, D is TRBD1 or TRBD2 (5 bases each). The germline CDR1 and CDR2 sequences are SGHRS and YFSETQ. The CDR3 is 13 residues long. V gave up 4 bases and J gave up 7 bases, with 12 bases separating them. The CDR3 region is CASSPGRTNEQFF. In DNA, the CDR3 is TGCGCCAGCAGCCCGGGACGGACGAATGAGCAGTTCTTC.